The subject of this entry is one T cell receptor beta chain. These data come from a study of blood T cell repertoires in COVID-19. Whole-study context: Samples taken during acute and convalescent COVID-19 were collected in the United States, Italy and Spain. Sources were T cells, B-cell-depleted T cells, or PBMCs; the material itself was cDNA or gDNA.

Original analysis: Cell counts per sample came from amplifying reference gene primers. Some clones are missing from TCRdb's copy, which holds only in-frame ones; the method was immunoSEQ multiplex PCR. The V and J calls and clone size are taken from that table; D and trimming were inferred from the DNA. This sample carries about 180,000 clones, 80% to 90% of them seen once, and the ten largest clones take under 3.5%. This CDR3 comprises 13 residues. Germline V lookup: CDR1 LNHDA, CDR2 SQIVND (reference sequence). J lost 3 bases, V lost 9 bases, and 3 bases had no gene match. The chain has TRBV19 and TRBJ2-3; 10 bases match TRBD2. The TCR was taken from a man aged 60 to 69 with acute or convalescent COVID-19. Sequencing was done on a sample of peripheral blood. CDR3 sequence: CASGTSETDTQYF. CDR3 DNA: TGTGCCAGCGGGACTAGCGAAACAGATACGCAGTATTTT.